This T cell receptor beta chain was retrieved from a study of Graves' ophthalmopathy and Graves' hyperthyroidism (dated by TCRdb to the late 2010s). In terms of the full investigation: Peripheral blood was collected at initial diagnosis, before any treatment. The study used signatures of the TCR beta repertoire to tell Graves' ophthalmopathy apart from Graves' hyperthyroidism and to predict which patients would progress to ophthalmopathy. In total, over 130 blood samples were TCR-sequenced: under 45 ophthalmopathy, under 85 hyperthyroidism and roughly 17 hyperthyroidism-to-ophthalmopathy patients. To explore V-J signatures that distinguish ophthalmopathy from hyperthyroidism, a discovery set of under 110 patients was enrolled, made up of more than 40 with ophthalmopathy and 55 to 65 with stable hyperthyroidism. The independent validation cohort included approximately 19 hyperthyroidism patients plus 17 patients who later progressed from hyperthyroidism to ophthalmopathy. T-cell repertoires of thyroid tissue and blood were compared in about six hyperthyroidism patients. Once sampling was done, hyperthyroidism patients were given methimazole at a starting dose of 30 mg daily, while ophthalmopathy patients were given high-dose intravenous methylprednisolone.

Patients with ophthalmopathy had moderately to severely active disease, with a Clinical Activity Score of 3 or more, a NOSPECS grade of 4 or more, and a disease duration of less than 3 months. Patients were excluded if they had other autoimmune diseases, uncontrolled infections, pregnancy or lactation. Diagnosis relied on clinical symptoms, serum thyroxine, TRAb, thyroid ultrasound and orbital computed tomography. Ficoll-Paque density gradient centrifugation was used to isolate PBMCs from 8.5 to 10 ml of fresh peripheral blood. Trizol reagent was used to extract the total RNA, and its quality was then checked on an Agilent 2100 Bioanalyzer. For repertoire sequencing, the TCR beta CDR3 regions were amplified from RNA transcripts. A first-round RT-PCR used HTBI primers with the Qiagen OneStep RT-PCR kit, followed by a second-round multiplex PCR, size selection and purification. The libraries underwent paired-end sequencing with 100 bp reads on an Illumina HiSeq2000. Concerning the study's data processing: SOAPnuke was used for read processing, and reads with adapters, uncalled bases, a mean Phred below 15, or no exact constant-primer or identifier match were discarded. COPE v1.2.5 was used to merge the high-quality paired reads. Each unique nucleotide sequence was defined as a clonotype, and clonotypes were aligned to IMGT TRB V, D and J references with MiTCR v1.1. The analysis was limited to V-J combinations with a frequency above 0.0001, which together covered 99% to 99.2% of repertoires. For each V-J combination, a TCR clonal expansion and chaos score was defined as F50 clonal expansion divided by the chaos observed in the TCRdist matrix. Welch's t-statistics and random forest were used to narrow the features down to approximately twelve V-J combinations, which were then fed into a naive Bayes classifier. The similarity between thyroid and blood repertoires was quantified using the Morisita-Horn index. In-frame beta chains were kept once TCRdb had trimmed the public reads at Q25 with fastp and called clones with MiXCR. Every distinct CDR3 protein forms one entry, paired with its most common genes and DNA. Here the V and J calls rest on TCRdb's processing, not on the authors' analysis. Counted in this sample were roughly 700,000 distinct CDR3 sequences; roughly two fifths of them appeared once. The ten largest clones represent about 40% of the sample.

On the study overall, not on this receptor specifically: Most of the expanded thyroid clonotypes with a frequency above 0.001 were also detected in blood, and it was suggested that the thyroid immune response may be reflected by blood repertoires. In validation, the model predicted ophthalmopathy progression with over 60% sensitivity and less than 80% specificity; 12 predicted patients were CT-confirmed with GO in a median of 6.5 months. Sample size was not statistically predetermined, and group allocation was not concealed from the investigators. In cross-validation, the 13-signature model distinguished ophthalmopathy from stable hyperthyroidism with around 90% sensitivity and 81.08% specificity, while in the test set the corresponding values were around 79% and 71%.

The CDR3 goes from the cysteine to the phenylalanine over 14 residues. Only CDR3 DNA remains: 42 bases, in frame from the first base. Trimming leaves V shorter by 5 bases and J shorter by 0 bases, with the junction holding 3 bases beyond the gene matches. CDR1 is given as DFQATT and CDR2 as SNEGSKA, both from the germline V gene (reference sequence). The sample holds a few counts of this clonotype. What this receptor recognizes is not known. One base away there is no much larger clone; base qualities are not given. The material sequenced was peripheral blood. The sequence is built from TRBV20-1 and TRBJ1-1; TRBD1 aligns with 10 central bases. This clonotype originated in an adult man with Graves' ophthalmopathy. The CDR3 corresponds to CSASGQGLNTEAFF. The DNA sequence is as follows: TGCAGTGCTTCGGGACAGGGGTTGAACACTGAAGCTTTCTTT.